Listed below are T cell receptor beta chains from one sample, sequenced in a study of blood T cell repertoires in COVID-19. Some clones are missing from TCRdb's copy, which holds only in-frame ones; the method was immunoSEQ multiplex PCR. Among hundreds of thousands of clones listed, 85% were seen once. Sequencing was done on a sample of PBMCs or T cells enriched from blood (not recorded which). These receptors all stem from a woman aged 50 to 65 who had recovered from COVID-19. Each CDR3 is given with its conserved first and last residue. A D gene is named only where the DNA matches it firmly. Some rows mark clone size as missing; the rest say once, few, many or name a class of expanded clone.

.	TRBJ1-1	.	TRBV5-1	CASSLTAGVTEAFF	TGCGCCAGCAGCTTGACCGCAGGGGTCACTGAAGCTTTCTTT
few	TRBJ1-4	TRBD1	TRBV5-1	CASSLGQGVANEKLFF	TGCGCCAGCAGCTTGGGTCAGGGGGTGGCTAATGAAAAACTGTTTTTT
.	TRBJ2-7	TRBD2	TRBV9	CASSVKPGTNSYEQYF	TGTGCCAGCAGCGTAAAACCCGGGACTAACTCCTACGAGCAGTACTTC
.	TRBJ2-7	.	TRBV6-5	CASTRRAETYEQYF	TGTGCCAGCACCCGGAGGGCCGAGACCTACGAGCAGTACTTC
.	TRBJ2-2	TRBD1	TRBV2	CASTHASGTGNTGELFF	TGTGCCAGCACCCATGCATCGGGGACAGGGAACACCGGGGAGCTGTTTTTT
.	TRBJ2-1	.	TRBV29-1	CSDQGSTDEQFF	TGCAGCGACCAGGGGTCTACCGATGAGCAGTTCTTC
.	TRBJ2-7	TRBD2	TRBV7-2	CASSSGLAWAYEQYF	TGTGCCAGCAGCTCGGGACTAGCGTGGGCCTACGAGCAGTACTTC
many	TRBJ1-6	.	TRBV19	CASSVLTGSSYNSPLHF	TGTGCCAGTAGTGTATTAACAGGGAGCTCCTATAATTCACCCCTCCACTTT
.	TRBJ1-3	.	TRBV10-1	CASSTNNPHSGNTIYF	TGCGCCAGCAGTACAAATAACCCCCACTCTGGAAACACCATATATTTT
.	TRBJ2-3	TRBD1	TRBV5-8	CASSIGQGTDTQYF	TGTGCCAGCAGCATCGGACAGGGCACAGATACGCAGTATTTT
.	TRBJ2-5	.	TRBV4-1	CASSRRGMETQYF	TGCGCCAGCAGCAGACGGGGAATGGAGACCCAGTACTTC
.	TRBJ1-1	.	TRBV29-1	CSVAQGNTEAFF	TGCAGCGTTGCCCAGGGGAACACTGAAGCTTTCTTT
.	TRBJ1-1	.	TRBV19	CASSINRQGSFYRNTEAFF	TGTGCCAGTAGTATAAATCGGCAGGGTTCGTTTTACCGGAACACTGAAGCTTTCTTT
few	TRBJ1-2	.	TRBV9	CASSAGTVGYGYTF	TGTGCCAGCAGCGCAGGGACTGTTGGTTATGGCTACACCTTC
few	TRBJ2-5	TRBD2	TRBV5-6	CASSWGLDRQETQYF	TGTGCCAGCAGCTGGGGACTAGACCGACAAGAGACCCAGTACTTC
.	TRBJ1-1	.	TRBV25-1	CASCGVGEAFF	TGTGCCAGCTGCGGCGTTGGGGAAGCTTTCTTT
once	TRBJ1-1	TRBD1	TRBV7-2	CASSPSDRGRLLGTEAFF	TGTGCCAGCAGCCCCTCTGACAGGGGGCGCCTTCTGGGCACTGAAGCTTTCTTT
.	TRBJ2-3	.	TRBV29-1	CSVGTYGTDTQYF	TGCAGCGTTGGGACTTACGGCACAGATACGCAGTATTTT
.	TRBJ1-2	.	TRBV19	CASSPGEGDYGYTF	TGTGCCAGTAGCCCAGGGGAGGGGGACTATGGCTACACCTTC
.	TRBJ2-6	.	TRBV4-3	CASSQDAGSSGANVLTF	TGCGCCAGCAGCCAAGATGCGGGGAGCTCTGGGGCCAACGTCCTGACTTTC
.	TRBJ1-5	.	TRBV19	CASSMRRNQPQHF	TGTGCCAGTAGTATGCGTCGGAATCAGCCCCAGCATTTT
.	TRBJ2-5	TRBD1	TRBV7-8	CASSYKQGSRETQYF	TGTGCCAGCAGCTATAAACAGGGGTCGAGAGAGACCCAGTACTTC
.	TRBJ2-7	.	TRBV6-5	CASSFGQSSYEQYF	TGTGCCAGCAGTTTCGGACAGAGCTCCTACGAGCAGTACTTC
.	TRBJ2-3	.	TRBV7-8	CASSRGQGTQYF	TGTGCCAGCAGCCGCGGACAAGGGACGCAGTATTTT
.	TRBJ2-7	TRBD1	TRBV6-1	CASSEVGQGWQYF	TGTGCCAGCAGTGAAGTGGGACAGGGTTGGCAGTACTTC